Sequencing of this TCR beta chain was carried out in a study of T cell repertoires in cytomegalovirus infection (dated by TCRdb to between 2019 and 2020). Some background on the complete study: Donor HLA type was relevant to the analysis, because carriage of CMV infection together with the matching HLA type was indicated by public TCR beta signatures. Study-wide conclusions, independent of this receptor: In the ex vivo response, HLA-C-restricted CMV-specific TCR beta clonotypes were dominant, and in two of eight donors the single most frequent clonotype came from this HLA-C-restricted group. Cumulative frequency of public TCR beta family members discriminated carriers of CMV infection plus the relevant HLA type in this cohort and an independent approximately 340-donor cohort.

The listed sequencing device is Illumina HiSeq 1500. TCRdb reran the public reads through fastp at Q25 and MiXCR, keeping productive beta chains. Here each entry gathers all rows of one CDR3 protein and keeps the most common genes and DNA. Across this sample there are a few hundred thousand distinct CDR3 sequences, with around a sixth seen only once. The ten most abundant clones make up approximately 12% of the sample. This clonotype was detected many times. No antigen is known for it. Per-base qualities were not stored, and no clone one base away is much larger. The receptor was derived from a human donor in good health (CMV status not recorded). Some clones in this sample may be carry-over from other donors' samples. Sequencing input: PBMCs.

CDR3 protein: CASSLGWRGAYEQYF. The DNA is as follows: TGTGCCAGCAGTTTAGGATGGAGGGGAGCCTACGAGCAGTACTTC. This chain is built from TRBV12-3 or TRBV12-4 and TRBJ2-7; TRBD2 is perhaps the D gene, given 6 matching bases. V is cut by 1 base and J by 2 bases, and the space between the germline ends is 12 bases. The CDR3 holds 15 amino acids from the cysteine to the phenylalanine. The kept DNA is CDR3 alone, 45 bases in frame from the first base.